Listed below are T cell receptor beta chains from one sample, sequenced in a study of shared clonotypes between healthy human individuals. Data came from immunoSEQ multiplex PCR; TCRdb stores just in-frame clones and leaves some out. The sample consists of about 480,000 clones, 79% of them appearing once. Sequenced input: PBMCs. Receptors originate from a woman in her 40s in good health. Some clones in this sample may be carry-over from other donors' samples. Both conserved end residues are part of each CDR3. The D gene is left open where the match is weak. Some rows mark clone size as missing; the rest say once, few, many or name a class of expanded clone.

J,D,V,size,CDR3,DNA
TRBJ2-1,TRBD1,TRBV19,.,CASSIGTGVNEQFF,TGTGCCAGTAGTATCGGGACAGGGGTGAATGAGCAGTTCTTC
TRBJ2-1,TRBD2,TRBV14,few,CASSQASGRPYEQFF,TGTGCCAGCAGCCAAGCCAGCGGGAGACCATATGAGCAGTTCTTC
TRBJ2-7,.,TRBV7-8,few,CASSSTRGGTEQYF,TGTGCCAGCAGCTCAACCAGGGGAGGTACGGAGCAGTACTTC
TRBJ2-7,.,TRBV7-2,.,CASSLANRFEQYF,TGTGCCAGCAGCTTAGCGAACCGATTCGAGCAGTACTTC
TRBJ2-1,TRBD2,TRBV7-2,.,CASSLRPSGSFEQFF,TGTGCCAGCAGCTTAAGGCCTAGCGGGAGTTTTGAGCAGTTCTTC
TRBJ2-7,TRBD1,TRBV28,.,CASTPLWGQDYEQYF,TGTGCCAGCACCCCTTTGTGGGGACAGGACTACGAGCAGTACTTC
TRBJ2-1,.,TRBV28,.,CASGLETGGNEQFF,TGTGCCAGCGGTCTCGAGACAGGCGGGAATGAGCAGTTCTTC
TRBJ2-7,TRBD1,TRBV27,.,CASNPSPGQNYEQYF,TGTGCCAGCAACCCCTCTCCGGGACAGAACTACGAGCAGTACTTC
TRBJ2-5,TRBD1,TRBV9,.,CASSVYGQGQETQYF,TGTGCCAGCAGCGTATACGGACAGGGTCAAGAGACCCAGTACTTC
TRBJ1-5,TRBD1,TRBV5-1,.,CASSPGGSNQPQHF,TGCGCCAGCAGCCCAGGGGGGAGCAATCAGCCCCAGCATTTT
TRBJ2-5,TRBD1,TRBV5-4,.,CASSTGGWETQYF,TGTGCCAGCAGCACAGGGGGTTGGGAGACCCAGTACTTC